These 20 T cell receptor beta chains originate from one sample sequenced in a study of blood T cell repertoires in COVID-19. Sequencing was performed with immunoSEQ multiplex PCR; in TCRdb, only in-frame clones are kept and a portion is missing. Of roughly 99,000 clones in the sample, roughly 80% were seen once. The material sequenced was peripheral blood. All receptors derive from a woman over 75 with acute or convalescent COVID-19.

The chain couples TRBV5-1 to TRBJ1-4, with 10 bases identical to TRBD1. The CDR3 spans 15 residues. J gave up 7 bases and V 0 bases, and 3 bases lay outside the gene matches. The germline CDR1 and CDR2 sequences are SGHRS and YFSETQ. For the CDR3, the DNA is TGCGCCAGCAGCTTGGAGGGACAGGGGAGTGAAAAACTGTTTTTT. This translates into CASSLEGQGSEKLFF. Full variable domain (missing parts from reference TRBV5-1 and TRBJ1-4): KAGVTQTPRYLIKTRGQQVTLSCSPISGHRSVSWYQQTPGQGLQFLFEYFSETQRNKGNFPGRFSGRQFSNSRSEMNVSTLELGDSALYLCASSLEGQGSEKLFFGSGTQLSVL.

This chain links TRBV6-6 with TRBJ2-3; 11 bases are a match to TRBD2. Unmatched junction bases numbered 17, after V lost 6 bases and J lost 0 bases. This CDR3 contains 20 residues. Germline CDR1 is MNHNY and CDR2 is SVGAGI (reference sequence). The CDR3 region is CASSFFPGLAGGTSTDTQYF. The CDR3 DNA is TGTGCCAGCAGCTTTTTCCCGGGGTTAGCGGGGGGGACTAGCACAGATACGCAGTATTTT.

The rearrangement joins TRBV7-2 to TRBJ2-5; 10 bases align to TRBD2. The trim removed 5 bases at V and 5 bases at J, leaving 5 bases unmatched. Germline CDR1 and CDR2: SGHTA and FQGNSA. CDR3 length: 14 amino acids. The CDR3 DNA follows: TGTGCCAGCAGCGCTAGCGGGGGTCCGGAGACCCAGTACTTC. It codes for CASSASGGPETQYF. Using reference TRBV7-2 and TRBJ2-5 for the parts outside the CDR3, the full variable domain is GAGVSQSPSNKVTEKGKDVELRCDPISGHTALYWYRQSLGQGLEFLIYFQGNSAPDKSGLPSDRFSAERTGGSVSTLTIQRTQQEDSAVYLCASSASGGPETQYFGPGTRLLVL.

The chain is built from TRBV6-1 and TRBJ2-7, with TRBD2 identical over 9 bases. Germline V gene data show CDR1 as MNHNS and CDR2 as SASEGT. V was pared by 3 bases and J by 5 bases, with 8 bases of the junction left unmatched. The CDR3 is 15 amino acids. DNA of the CDR3: TGTGCCAGCAGTGAGTCGTTAGCGGGGGACGACGAGCAGTACTTC. Protein: CASSESLAGDDEQYF.

V gene TRBV5-1 combines with J gene TRBJ2-7; 7 bases fit TRBD2. V dropped 4 bases and J dropped 6; count of bases not matched to a gene: 16. The germline gives CDR1 SGHRS, CDR2 YFSETQ. This CDR3 is 16 amino acids long. CDR3 sequence: CASSPRGVAYATEQYF. The CDR3 region has the DNA TGCGCCAGCAGCCCCCGGGGGGTAGCTTACGCTACCGAGCAGTACTTC.

The rearrangement links TRBV30 to TRBJ2-7, with 10 bases that match TRBD2. The CDR3 is 15 amino acids. Trimming at V came to 2 bases and at J to 0 bases, leaving 4 bases not matched to a gene. CDR1 and CDR2 (germline): GTSNPN, SVGIG (reference sequence). Here the CDR3 DNA reads TGTGCCTGGAGTCTTAGCGGGGGGCTCTCCTACGAGCAGTACTTC. It specifies CAWSLSGGLSYEQYF.

As concerns this clone: This same CDR3 is encoded by further DNA sequences in the sample. The chain carries TRBV29-1 and TRBJ2-3, with TRBD2 identical over 10 bases. Unmatched junction bases numbered 6, after V lost 3 bases and J lost 6 bases. The CDR3 runs 14 residues. The germline V gene has CDR1 SQVTM and CDR2 ANQGSEA. CDR3 coding DNA: TGCAGCGTTGATGGGCTAGCGGGGGAGGATACGCAGTATTTT. Translating it yields CSVDGLAGEDTQYF.

The chain carries TRBV24-1 and TRBJ2-3, with 9 bases identical to TRBD2. Germline V CDR1 and CDR2: KGHDR, SFDVKD. J lost 1 base, V lost 4 bases, and 5 bases had no gene match. The CDR3 loop spans 16 amino acids. Here the CDR3 reads CATSDPGLARTDTQYF. As DNA, the CDR3 is TGTGCCACCAGTGACCCGGGACTAGCCCGCACAGATACGCAGTATTTT.

The rearrangement uses TRBV28 and TRBJ2-7; possible D gene TRBD1, 6 bases. The CDR3 extends over 15 amino acids. V shed 6 bases and J shed 0 bases, with 15 bases lying between them. Germline CDR1 MDHEN, CDR2 SYDVKM. The CDR3, as DNA: TGTGCCAGCAGCCCCACAGGGATAAGCTCCTACGAGCAGTACTTC. This codes for CASSPTGISSYEQYF.

CDR3 in amino acids: CASPPVFPHEQFF. The DNA for the CDR3 is TGTGCCAGCCCTCCAGTTTTCCCCCATGAGCAGTTCTTC. The chain links TRBV6-4 to TRBJ2-1, with D hard to call. The germline V gene encodes CDR1 MRHNA and CDR2 SNTAGT. There are 13 residues in the CDR3. V gave up 8 bases and J gave up 8 bases, with 16 bases separating them.

Comments on this clone: Additional DNA sequences in this sample encode the identical CDR3. This chain joins TRBV5-1 and TRBJ1-2, with 9 bases that match TRBD1. The junction had 1 base not matched to a gene; V was cut back by 0 bases and J by 7 bases. The germline V gene has CDR1 SGHRS and CDR2 YFSETQ. This CDR3 is built from 13 residues. CDR3 DNA sequence: TGCGCCAGCAGCTTGGACAGGGGGCTTGGCTACACCTTC. Residues: CASSLDRGLGYTF.

The chain has TRBV6-5 and TRBJ1-1; D remains ambiguous. Trimming stripped 0 bases from V and 8 bases from J, with 13 bases between. Germline loops: CDR1 MNHEY, CDR2 SVGAGI. There are 14 residues in the CDR3. This CDR3 is CASSYSLLRSEAFF. CDR3 DNA: TGTGCCAGCAGTTACTCTTTACTCCGGAGCGAAGCTTTCTTT.

The chain uses TRBV18 and TRBJ1-3; D call uncertain. The length of the CDR3 is 15 residues. Germline V lookup: CDR1 KGHSH, CDR2 LQKENI. V was trimmed by 6 bases and J by 0 bases, leaving 12 bases between them. CDR3 region: CASSSSGNSGNTIYF. CDR3 DNA sequence: TGTGCCAGCTCCTCCTCCGGGAACTCTGGAAACACCATATATTTT.

In DNA form, the CDR3 reads TGTGCCAGCAGGGCCACGGATGGCTATTCGGCGGTTACCTTC. Residues: CASRATDGYSAVTF. This chain connects TRBV6-5 to TRBJ1-2; D unclear. The CDR3 covers 14 residues. Germline CDR1 and CDR2: MNHEY and SVGAGI. The V gene lost 6 bases and the J gene lost 14 bases, with 25 bases spanning the gap.

The chain couples TRBV3-1 (or the pseudogene TRBV3-2) to TRBJ1-1; 9 nucleotides match TRBD1. The germline V gene has CDR1 LGHDT and CDR2 YNNKEL (reference sequence). The CDR3 sequence is 12 residues long. The ends lost 4 bases at V and 8 bases at J; junction bases unmatched: 2. The CDR3: CASSPGTGEAFF. CDR3 bases: TGTGCCAGCAGCCCCGGGACAGGGGAAGCTTTCTTT.

This clone was counted once. The J gene is TRBJ1-1, the V gene TRBV5-1; D ambiguous. The germline V gene has CDR1 SGHRS and CDR2 YFSETQ. This CDR3 region has 15 residues. Trimming cost V 4 bases and J 0 bases, with 13 bases left between them. CDR3 sequence: CASSPRGGMNTEAFF. The CDR3 bases are TGCGCCAGCAGCCCCCGGGGAGGGATGAACACTGAAGCTTTCTTT.

This clone showed up just a few times. The V and J genes are TRBV28 and TRBJ1-2; D uncertain. V gave up 2 bases and J gave up 7 bases, with 8 bases separating them. Germline V gene sequence: CDR1 MDHEN, CDR2 SYDVKM. The CDR3 loop spans 12 amino acids. The CDR3 DNA reads TGTGCCAGCAGTTTACTACTCCTTGGCTACACCTTC. Translated, it gives CASSLLLLGYTF.

V usage is TRBV11-2 and J usage is TRBJ1-1; unclear D gene. Trimming shortened V by 4 bases and J by 5 bases, and 17 bases separated the two germline ends. Germline CDR1 reads SGHAT; CDR2 reads FQNNGV. The CDR3 has 15 residues. CDR3 protein: CASSSVAGGWTEAFF. The CDR3 nucleotides are TGTGCCAGCAGCTCCGTTGCGGGTGGATGGACTGAAGCTTTCTTT.

The chain combines TRBV19 with TRBJ2-3, with D tentatively TRBD1 (6 bases). The ends were cut back, 5 bases at V and 7 bases at J, with 19 bases in the middle. The CDR3 sequence is 15 residues long. The germline V gene encodes CDR1 LNHDA and CDR2 SQIVND (reference sequence). The CDR3 region is CASSPQDLGGNTQYF. The CDR3 DNA follows: TGTGCCAGTAGTCCACAGGACTTAGGGGGAAATACGCAGTATTTT.

The chain has TRBV25-1 and TRBJ1-2, with TRBD1 matching over 7 bases. The CDR3 has 14 residues. V lost 6 bases to trimming and J lost 9 bases; unmatched junction nucleotides: 13. Germline lookup yields CDR1 MGHDK and CDR2 SYGVNS. Here the CDR3 DNA reads TGTGCCAGCAGCCCCCAGACCGGGACAGTCAGCTACACCTTC. Translation gives CASSPQTGTVSYTF.